This T cell receptor beta chain was found in a study of beta chain features in type 1 diabetes. What was sequenced were expressed TCRB transcripts, since all of the isolated RNA had been reverse transcribed. The assay was immunoSEQ multiplex PCR, and TCRdb's table has in-frame clones only and misses some. The sample holds about 360,000 clones; around an eighth are singletons and the top ten take 0.017%. The CDR3 sequence is 14 residues long. The V end lost 5 bases, the J end lost 0 bases, and 11 bases lay between the germline ends. Germline V gives CDR1 SGHTA, CDR2 FQGTGA. Whole-study findings and limits: Shorter TCRB CDR3s, moderately but significantly so, were found in Type 1 diabetes patients in all four CD4+ subsets.

This clone showed up just a few times. Its antigen is currently unknown. This receptor was taken from a man in his late teens or twenties in good health. Sequenced input: naive CD4+ T cells from blood. The genes are TRBV7-3 and TRBJ2-7; D possibly corresponds to TRBD1 (6 bases). The CDR3 region is CASSPTTGSYEQYF. CDR3 in DNA: TGTGCCAGCAGCCCCACGACAGGCTCCTACGAGCAGTACTTC.